A single sample is the source of the 30 T cell receptor beta chains below, sequenced in a study of cytomegalovirus exposure and HLA in healthy donors. The PCR contained 60 Vbeta and 13 Jbeta primers. Method: immunoSEQ multiplex PCR; TCRdb's copy keeps in-frame clones and lacks some. The profile shows 150,000 to 180,000 clones, roughly 74% of them singletons. The sequenced sample was PBMCs. The receptors derive from a man younger than 35 in good health and CMV-seronegative.

The J gene is TRBJ1-1, the V gene TRBV2; D remains ambiguous. The CDR3 consists of 13 residues. Trimming took 8 bases from V and 0 from J, leaving 10 bases between them. The germline V gene encodes CDR1 SNHLY and CDR2 FYNNEI. CDR3 in DNA: TGTGCCAGCTTACGGAGACTGAACACTGAAGCTTTCTTT. Translated: CASLRRLNTEAFF.

The V and J genes are TRBV6-1 and TRBJ1-2, with D possibly being TRBD1 (5 bases). The CDR3 length is 15 residues. V gave up 5 bases and J gave up 3 bases, with 16 bases separating them. From germline, CDR1 is MNHNS and CDR2 SASEGT. The CDR3 loop is CASSPRQPYYYGYTF. In DNA, the CDR3 is TGTGCCAGCAGTCCGCGACAGCCATACTACTATGGCTACACCTTC.

To note about this clone: At one end the junction does not follow the germline gene, possibly because of a read error. Other DNA sequences in this sample translate to the same CDR3. The genes are TRBV5-1 and TRBJ1-1, with 7 bases that match TRBD1. Germline CDR1 reads SGHRS; CDR2 reads YFSETQ. The CDR3 is made up of 17 amino acids. CDR3: CASSLSRGRGMNTEAFF. In DNA, the CDR3 is TGCGCCAGCAGCTTGAGTAGGGGGCGAGGCATGAACACTGAAGCTTTTTTT.

The chain links TRBV5-1 to TRBJ2-5; D remains unclear. Germline V CDR1 and CDR2: SGHRS, YFSETQ. Trimming stripped 0 bases from V and 3 bases from J, with 9 bases between. There are 14 residues in the CDR3. In DNA, the CDR3 is TGCGCCAGCAGCTTGGTGTCAGTTGAAGAGACCCAGTACTTC. Translation: CASSLVSVEETQYF.

The chain recombines TRBV6-6 with TRBJ1-6; D not certain. This CDR3 has 16 amino acids. Germline V CDR1 and CDR2: MNHNY, SVGAGI (reference sequence). V lost 5 bases and J lost 6, with 17 bases in between. The CDR3 bases are TGTGCCAGCAGTCAGGACGCGGCTCGGGGTAATTCACCCCTCCACTTT. It is translated as CASSQDAARGNSPLHF.

This chain links TRBV30 with TRBJ1-1, with 9 bases aligning to TRBD1. Germline CDR1 is GTSNPN and CDR2 is SVGIG (reference sequence). Trimming at V came to 1 base and at J to 4 bases, leaving 7 bases not matched to a gene. The CDR3 sequence is 15 residues long. The CDR3, as DNA: TGTGCCTGGAGTGCCGGGACAGGGTTCCTCACTGAAGCTTTCTTT. Translating it yields CAWSAGTGFLTEAFF.

The V and J genes are TRBV9 and TRBJ2-3; 9 nucleotides agree with TRBD2. The CDR3 length is 15 residues. The V and J ends lost 3 bases and 4 bases, in that order; junction bases with no gene match: 6. The germline V gene has CDR1 SGDLS and CDR2 YYNGEE. CDR3: CASSAGTSFADTQYF. CDR3 coding DNA: TGTGCCAGCAGCGCCGGGACTAGCTTTGCAGATACGCAGTATTTT. The full variable domain, its missing parts supplied by reference TRBV9 and TRBJ2-3, is DSGVTQTPKHLITATGQRVTLRCSPRSGDLSVYWYQQSLDQGLQFLIQYYNGEERAKGNILERFSAQQFPDLHSELNLSSLELGDSALYFCASSAGTSFADTQYFGPGTRLTVL.

In its sample, this clone was seen once. The gene calls are TRBV6-5 and TRBJ1-1; 7 bases are shared with TRBD1. The CDR3 is made up of 13 amino acids. The V gene end was trimmed by 10 bases and the J gene end by 6 bases; junction bases not matched to a gene: 11. CDR1 is MNHEY and CDR2 is SVGAGI in the germline V gene. CDR3 bases: TGTGCCACTGGCTATAGGGGGCCCGCTGAAGCTTTCTTT. Translation: CATGYRGPAEAFF.

The rearrangement joins TRBV4-1 to TRBJ1-1; 7 bases line up with TRBD1. Germline assignment: CDR1 MGHRA and CDR2 YSYEKL. The CDR3 contains 15 residues. V lost 2 bases, J lost 1 base, and 4 bases stayed unmatched. CDR3 DNA sequence: TGCGCCAGCAGCCAACCCGACAGGGAGAACACTGAAGCTTTCTTT. As protein: CASSQPDRENTEAFF.

The V and J genes are TRBV5-1 and TRBJ1-3; TRBD1 matches 8 bases. Germline loops: CDR1 SGHRS, CDR2 YFSETQ. The CDR3 sequence is 14 residues long. Losses at the gene ends were 0 bases for V and 11 bases for J; bases not matched to a gene: 7. CDR3 bases: TGCGCCAGCAGCTTGGAGGGACAGGCGGGAGCCATATATTTT. Its protein is CASSLEGQAGAIYF.

The V call is TRBV29-1, the J call TRBJ1-3; TRBD1 matches at 9 bases. The CDR3 is 14 amino acids. Germline V lookup: CDR1 SQVTM, CDR2 ANQGSEA. Trimming at V came to 6 bases and at J to 0 bases, leaving 3 bases not matched to a gene. The CDR3, as DNA: TGCAGCGTAATGACAGGGGGCTCTGGAAACACCATATATTTT. Amino acid sequence: CSVMTGGSGNTIYF.

V is TRBV4-3 and J is TRBJ1-1; 9 positions match TRBD1. CDR3 length equals 16 residues. The germline V gene has CDR1 LGHNA and CDR2 YSLEER. V dropped 3 bases and J dropped 1; count of bases not matched to a gene: 6. The CDR3 DNA sequence: TGCGCCAGCAGCCAGGATAGGACAGGGGAGAACACTGAAGCTTTCTTT. This encodes CASSQDRTGENTEAFF.

This rearrangement joins TRBV5-5 to TRBJ1-1; 8 bases line up with TRBD1. The CDR3 is 15 amino acids. V lost 4 bases to trimming and J lost 1 base; unmatched junction nucleotides: 6. Per the germline V gene, CDR1 is SGHKS and CDR2 is YYEKEE (reference sequence). The DNA of the CDR3 is TGTGCCAGCAGCCTGATTGGACAGGGGAACACTGAAGCTTTCTTT. Translation gives CASSLIGQGNTEAFF.

The J gene is TRBJ2-7, the V gene TRBV29-1; 7 bases fit TRBD1. With V trimmed by 5 bases and J by 1 base, 8 bases remained unmatched. Germline V gene data show CDR1 as SQVTM and CDR2 as ANQGSEA. The CDR3 sequence is 14 residues long. The CDR3 nucleotides read TGCAGCGTTCAACCCGGGACAGAGTCCTACGAGCAGTACTTC. It yields the protein CSVQPGTESYEQYF.

The chain recombines TRBV19 with TRBJ2-5, with a possible D match to TRBD1 (7 bases). Germline loops: CDR1 LNHDA, CDR2 SQIVND (reference sequence). The CDR3 is made up of 14 amino acids. Trimming took 5 bases from V and 2 from J, leaving 12 bases between them. The chain's CDR3 is CASSFQGGQETQYF. Written as DNA, the CDR3 is TGTGCCAGTAGTTTTCAGGGGGGTCAAGAGACCCAGTACTTC.

The chain has TRBV19 and TRBJ1-4; D is unclear. CDR1 is LNHDA, CDR2 SQIVND, per germline (reference sequence). V dropped 5 bases and J dropped 1 base, with 20 bases sitting between them. The CDR3 covers 18 residues. The CDR3 DNA reads as TGTGCCAGTAGTTCCCGCGGATGGACTCACGGAACTAATGAAAAACTGTTTTTT. Residues: CASSSRGWTHGTNEKLFF.

This clone was recorded a few times. The V and J genes are TRBV10-1 and TRBJ1-6, with TRBD1 identical over 7 bases. Germline V lookup: CDR1 WNHNN, CDR2 SYGVQD (reference sequence). This CDR3 spans 14 amino acids. The V and J ends lost 6 bases and 3 bases, in that order; junction bases with no gene match: 2. CDR3 amino acids: CASRGQDYNSPLHF. In nucleotides, the CDR3 is TGCGCCAGCAGAGGACAGGACTATAATTCACCCCTCCACTTT.

This clone was seen a handful of times. The chain recombines TRBV7-6 with TRBJ1-6, with D unclear. CDR3 size: 15 residues. The germline V and J ends were trimmed by 6 bases and 0 bases, with 9 bases remaining between them. Germline V lookup: CDR1 SGHVS, CDR2 FNYEAQ. CDR3 residues: CASSPESSYNSPLHF. Written as DNA, the CDR3 is TGTGCCAGCAGTCCCGAGAGCTCCTATAATTCACCCCTCCACTTT. The variable domain in full, with the rest retrieved from reference TRBV7-6 and TRBJ1-6, is GAGVSQSPRYKVTKRGQDVALRCDPISGHVSLYWYRQALGQGPEFLTYFNYEAQQDKSGLPNDRFSAERPEGSISTLTIQRTEQRDSAMYRCASSPESSYNSPLHFGNGTRLTVT.

On this clone: Within the sample, other DNA sequences also encode this same CDR3. The rearrangement joins TRBV6-5 to TRBJ2-7, with 8 bases matching TRBD2. The length of the CDR3 is 15 residues. V trimming: 6 bases; J trimming: 3 bases; junction bases outside the gene matches: 10. The germline gives CDR1 MNHEY, CDR2 SVGAGI. CDR3 sequence (DNA): TGTGCCAGCAGCTACGGCGGGGGGACGGTCTACGAGCAGTACTTC. This codes for CASSYGGGTVYEQYF.

This chain connects TRBV27 to TRBJ2-3, with D hard to call. This CDR3 is 13 amino acids long. Germline V gene lookup returns CDR1 MNHEY and CDR2 SMNVEV (reference sequence). V was trimmed by 2 bases and J by 4 bases, leaving 7 bases between them. CDR3 coding DNA: TGTGCCAGCAGTTTACAGGTTCCAGATACGCAGTATTTT. It yields the protein CASSLQVPDTQYF.

This chain uses TRBV19 with TRBJ1-2, with a tentative D call TRBD1 (5 bases). CDR1 LNHDA and CDR2 SQIVND come from the germline V gene (reference sequence). This CDR3 is 15 amino acids long. The germline V and J ends were trimmed by 1 base and 4 bases, with 13 bases remaining between them. This CDR3 reads CASSIVSGDLYGYTF. In nucleotides, the CDR3 is TGTGCCAGTAGTATAGTAAGCGGGGACCTCTATGGCTACACCTTC. The variable domain in full, completed from reference TRBV19 and TRBJ1-2, reads DGGITQSPKYLFRKEGQNVTLSCEQNLNHDAMYWYRQDPGQGLRLIYYSQIVNDFQKGDIAEGYSVSREKKESFPLTVTSAQKNPTAFYLCASSIVSGDLYGYTFGSGTRLTVV.

The rearrangement links TRBV6-1 to TRBJ1-1; 8 bases agree with TRBD1. The V segment lost 3 bases and the J segment 1 base; nucleotides outside the gene matches: 4. The CDR3 runs to 15 residues. In germline, CDR1 is MNHNS, CDR2 SASEGT. The CDR3 is CASSESGQANTEAFF. DNA of the CDR3: TGTGCCAGCAGTGAGTCGGGACAGGCGAACACTGAAGCTTTCTTT.

J is TRBJ2-7 and V is TRBV4-2; 10 nucleotides line up with TRBD2. Germline values: CDR1 LGHNA, CDR2 YNFKEQ. The CDR3 spans 16 residues. V gave up 6 bases and J gave up 0 bases; unmatched junction bases: 8. In DNA form, the CDR3 reads TGTGCCAGCAGTCGCATTAGCGGGGGGACCTCCTACGAGCAGTACTTC. It encodes CASSRISGGTSYEQYF.

The J gene is TRBJ2-1, the V gene TRBV6-5; TRBD1 matches at 10 bases. V was pared by 1 base and J by 9 bases, with 0 bases of the junction left unmatched. The CDR3 extends over 13 amino acids. Germline loops: CDR1 MNHEY, CDR2 SVGAGI. CDR3 in DNA: TGTGCCAGCAGTTACTGGGACAGGGGTGAGCAGTTCTTC. It specifies CASSYWDRGEQFF.

A word on this clone: At one end, the junction sequence differs from germline, possibly due to a read error. The V call is TRBV6-5, the J call TRBJ2-6; D is possibly TRBD1 (5 bases). Germline lookup yields CDR1 MNHEY and CDR2 SVGAGI. The CDR3 runs to 15 residues. The CDR3: CASSYSSSGANGLTF. CDR3 DNA sequence: TGTGCCAGCAGTTACTCCAGCTCTGGGGCCAACGGCCTGACTTTC.

The chain combines TRBV28 with TRBJ1-6; D not certain. The V and J ends lost 8 bases and 6 bases respectively, with 23 bases between them. CDR3 length: 17 amino acids. Germline V lookup: CDR1 MDHEN, CDR2 SYDVKM. Here the CDR3 DNA reads TGTGCCAGCCTACCGGGCCCCGGACGGGGAGGTAATTCACCCCTCCACTTT. Its protein is CASLPGPGRGGNSPLHF.

The rearrangement joins TRBV5-1 to TRBJ2-3; 14 bases fit TRBD2. Germline CDR1 reads SGHRS; CDR2 reads YFSETQ. The V segment lost 4 bases and the J segment 6 bases; nucleotides outside the gene matches: 7. The CDR3 loop spans 16 amino acids. The CDR3 sequence: CASSATSGGAGDTQYF. The CDR3 bases are TGCGCCAGCAGCGCGACTAGCGGGGGGGCCGGGGATACGCAGTATTTT.

Only one count was recorded for this clone. The chain joins TRBV7-4 to TRBJ1-1; D is possibly TRBD1 (5 bases). This CDR3 has 12 amino acids. Germline V gene sequence: CDR1 SGHVT, CDR2 SQSDAQ. Trimming cost V 4 bases and J 8 bases, with 11 bases left between them. CDR3 bases: TGTGCCAGCAGCTCCCACAGGCTGGAAGCTTTCTTT. Translation gives CASSSHRLEAFF.

The chain is built from TRBV15 and TRBJ2-7; TRBD1 matches 11 bases. V shed 1 base and J 4 bases; nucleotides not matched to a gene: 3. CDR1 is LNHNV, CDR2 YYDKDF, per germline (reference sequence). This CDR3 has 15 amino acids. The CDR3 DNA is TGTGCCACCAGCAGAGGGACAGGGGGCGCGTACGAGCAGTACTTC. This translates into CATSRGTGGAYEQYF.

The genes are TRBV2 and TRBJ1-5, with D possibly being TRBD1 (5 bases). Germline V gene data show CDR1 as SNHLY and CDR2 as FYNNEI. V shed 7 bases and J shed 6 bases, with 16 bases lying between them. The CDR3 contains 14 residues. DNA for the CDR3: TGTGCCAGCACCTCGGCAGGGATTGGTCAGCCCCAGCATTTT. This sequence encodes CASTSAGIGQPQHF.